The 4 T cell receptor beta chains below all came from one sample that was sequenced in a study of T cells in Graves' hyperthyroidism and ophthalmopathy. The CDR3 regions of TCR beta were amplified from RNA transcripts. The HTBI set primed first-round TCR CDR3 RT-PCR. TCRdb re-called the multiplex PCR reads with MiXCR, one entry per CDR3 protein. The table shows about 400,000 distinct CDR3 sequences, with about 15% occurring only once. Sequenced material: blood. These receptors came from a man younger than 35 with Graves' ophthalmopathy.

Regarding this clonotype: One end of the junction is discordant with germline, which a read error may explain. The chain combines TRBV20-1 with TRBJ2-7; a possible D gene is TRBD2 (7 bases). Germline V gene sequence: CDR1 DFQATT, CDR2 SNEGSKA (reference sequence). The CDR3 spans 15 residues. The chain's CDR3 is CRARDPLGGADEQYF. Here the CDR3 DNA reads TGCCGTGCTAGAGACCCCCTGGGGGGGGCGGACGAGCAGTACTTC.

V and J are TRBV6-1 and TRBJ1-2; the match to TRBD1 covers 7 bases. There are 12 residues in the CDR3. Germline-derived CDR1 and CDR2 are MNHNS and SASEGT. J gave up 9 bases and V 7 bases, and 8 bases lay outside the gene matches. CDR3 loop: CASTMGQTRYTF. As DNA, the CDR3 is TGTGCCAGCACTATGGGACAGACCCGCTACACCTTC.

In this sample, this clonotype turned up many times. This chain links TRBV7-9 with TRBJ2-4; D is undetermined. In germline, CDR1 is SEHNR, CDR2 FQNEAQ (reference sequence). The CDR3 is 14 residues long. Trimming removed 7 bases from V and 5 bases from J, with 15 bases in between. CDR3: CASTEQWPQNIQYF. The CDR3 region has the DNA TGTGCCAGCACCGAGCAGTGGCCCCAAAACATTCAGTACTTC.

This clonotype was observed a handful of times. This rearrangement joins TRBV5-1 to TRBJ2-7, with D tentatively TRBD1 (5 bases). Trimming left V 2 bases short and J 6 bases short, with 12 bases between. CDR1 and CDR2 (germline): SGHRS, YFSETQ. This CDR3 has 13 amino acids. This CDR3 reads CASSFLQGGEQYF. The DNA for the CDR3 is TGCGCCAGCAGCTTCCTCCAGGGTGGCGAGCAGTACTTC.